This is a list of T cell receptor beta chains from one sample in a study of blood T cell repertoires in COVID-19. Here immunoSEQ multiplex PCR was the method, and the copy in TCRdb shows in-frame clones only, minus some. The sample consists of 130,000 to 150,000 clones, 80% of them appearing once. Sequences were obtained from peripheral blood. The receptors here all came from a man aged 70-80 years who had recovered from COVID-19. The CDR3 runs from the conserved cysteine through the conserved F or W. Fields, in order: clone size, J gene, D gene, V gene, CDR3 DNA, CDR3 protein. A D gene is named only where the DNA matches it firmly. A row's size may be missing; if present it is once, few, many or a size class.

NA | TRBJ1-2 | NA | TRBV12-3/TRBV12-4 | TGTGCCAGCAGCACCGGGACACACTATGGCTACACCTTC | CASSTGTHYGYTF
NA | TRBJ2-3 | NA | TRBV5-1 | TGCGCCAGCAGCGGGAGCGCCACAGATACGCAGTATTTT | CASSGSATDTQYF
NA | TRBJ2-1 | TRBD2 | TRBV29-1 | TGCAGCGTTGAACAACTAGCGCGGCGCCCACTTGACAATGAGCAGTTCTTC | CSVEQLARRPLDNEQFF
once | TRBJ2-3 | TRBD1 | TRBV5-1 | TGCGCCAGCAGCGCTGAACAGGGGGCAGATACGCAGTATTTT | CASSAEQGADTQYF
once | TRBJ2-7 | TRBD2 | TRBV10-3 | TGTGCCATCAGTGGGACTAGCGGGAGAAACGAGCAGTACTTC | CAISGTSGRNEQYF
once | TRBJ1-5 | NA | TRBV10-2 | TGCGCCAGCAGTGTCCAGGAGGATCAGCCCCAGCATTTT | CASSVQEDQPQHF
NA | TRBJ1-2 | TRBD1 | TRBV27 | TGTGCCAGCCGGACCTTTTTTCGGGACAGGGCCTATGGCTACACCTTC | CASRTFFRDRAYGYTF
NA | TRBJ1-1 | TRBD1 | TRBV3-1/TRBV3-2 | TGTGCCAGCAGCCAAGACATCCTTACAGGGGCTGAAGCTTTCTTT | CASSQDILTGAEAFF
NA | TRBJ2-5 | TRBD1 | TRBV27 | TGTGCCAGCAGTGTACAGGGGGCCAAAGAGACCCAGTACTTC | CASSVQGAKETQYF
NA | TRBJ1-2 | TRBD1 | TRBV6-5 | TGTGCCAGCAGGAAGACGACAGGGAAGGATGGCTACACCTTC | CASRKTTGKDGYTF
NA | TRBJ2-5 | TRBD1 | TRBV28 | TGTGCCAGCAGTTTCCAAAAAGGGGGCGCAGAGACCCAGTACTTC | CASSFQKGGAETQYF
NA | TRBJ2-5 | TRBD1 | TRBV2 | TGTGCCAGCAGTGAAGCCCTGACAGGGTTGAAGACCCAGTACTTC | CASSEALTGLKTQYF
NA | TRBJ2-7 | TRBD2 | TRBV3-1/TRBV3-2 | TGTGCCAGCAGTCTTCGGATAGCGGGTTCCTACGAGCAGTACTTC | CASSLRIAGSYEQYF
NA | TRBJ1-1 | NA | TRBV5-1 | TGCGCCAGCAGCTACTTCATGAACACTGAAGCTTTCTTT | CASSYFMNTEAFF
NA | TRBJ2-7 | NA | TRBV27 | TGTGCCAGCAGTGGGTCTGGGAGCTCCTACGAGCAGTACTTC | CASSGSGSSYEQYF
NA | TRBJ2-1 | TRBD2 | TRBV5-1 | TGCGCCAGCAGCTTGGAGACTAGCGGGAGTATCCTGAGGGATGAGCAGTTCTTC | CASSLETSGSILRDEQFF
NA | TRBJ1-5 | TRBD1 | TRBV24-1 | TGTGCCACCAGTGATCACAGGGGTCAGCCCCAGCATTTT | CATSDHRGQPQHF
few | TRBJ2-7 | TRBD2 | TRBV6-5 | TGTGCCAGCAACGTAAATAGCGGGAGCTCCTACGAGCAGTACTTC | CASNVNSGSSYEQYF
NA | TRBJ2-2 | NA | TRBV19 | TGTGCCAGTAGTATCTACAGGTCGAACACCGGGGAGCTGTTTTTT | CASSIYRSNTGELFF
NA | TRBJ2-7 | TRBD2 | TRBV7-8 | TGTGCCAGCAGCCCGGTAGGAGGGAGGGCCGACGAGCAGTACTTC | CASSPVGGRADEQYF
NA | TRBJ2-1 | NA | TRBV21-1 | TGTGCCAGCAGCAAATTAGGCGGGACAGAGGTTTACAATGAGCAGTTCTTC | CASSKLGGTEVYNEQFF
NA | TRBJ2-3 | NA | TRBV7-6 | TGTGCCAGCAGCGCCTCGGTCCGGGTGTCCGATACGCAGTATTTT | CASSASVRVSDTQYF
NA | TRBJ2-3 | TRBD2 | TRBV24-1 | TGTGCCACCAGTGACCGAGGGACTAGTGGGACTGATACGCAGTATTTT | CATSDRGTSGTDTQYF
NA | TRBJ2-7 | TRBD1 | TRBV27 | TGTGCCAGCAGTTTTGCAGGGGGTATCGACGAGCAGTACTTC | CASSFAGGIDEQYF
NA | TRBJ2-5 | NA | TRBV5-1 | TGCGCCAGCAAAGAGGGTGAGAGAGAGACCCAGTACTTC | CASKEGERETQYF
few | TRBJ2-5 | NA | TRBV5-1 | TGCGCCAGCAGCTTTAACAGCCAAGAGACCCAGTACTTC | CASSFNSQETQYF
NA | TRBJ1-6 | TRBD1 | TRBV11-1 | TGTGCCAGCAGCTCACAGGGGGCGTCGAATTCACCCCTCCACTTT | CASSSQGASNSPLHF